A selection of T cell receptor beta chains follows, all from one sample in a study of neurological immune-mediated disorders. TCRdb re-called the 5' RACE reads through MiXCR, storing one row per CDR3 protein. This sample carries around 56,000 distinct CDR3 sequences, around 24% of them seen once, and the ten largest clones take less than 6%. Sequencing was carried out using PBMCs. These receptors were obtained from a man aged 60 to 75 with HTLV-1-associated myelopathy (HAM/TSP). Each CDR3 is given with its conserved first and last residue. The D gene is left open where the match is weak. Only some rows state a clone size, as once, few, many or a class for expanded clones.

cdr3_aa,cdr3_nt,j_call,v_call,clone_size,d_call
CASSQEFSGIRVTDTQYF,TGCGCCAGCAGCCAAGAGTTTAGCGGGATACGTGTCACAGATACGCAGTATTTT,TRBJ2-3,TRBV4-1,many,TRBD2
CASRLAGGDTGELFF,TGCGCCAGCAGGCTAGCGGGAGGAGACACCGGGGAGCTGTTTTTT,TRBJ2-2,TRBV5-1,many,TRBD2
CSVDEGASTDTQYF,TGCAGCGTTGACGAGGGGGCCAGCACAGATACGCAGTATTTT,TRBJ2-3,TRBV29-1,many,TRBD1
CASSLASNYGYTF,TGCGCCAGCAGCTTGGCCAGCAACTATGGCTACACCTTC,TRBJ1-2,TRBV5-1,many,NA
CATTRDGASYEQYF,TGCGCCACGACCCGGGACGGGGCATCCTACGAGCAGTACTTC,TRBJ2-7,TRBV5-1,many,NA
CATSTRQGTDTQYF,TGTGCCACCAGCACCCGACAGGGCACAGATACGCAGTATTTT,TRBJ2-3,TRBV15,NA,NA
CASSSGLAANNEQFF,TGTGCCAGCAGCTCGGGACTAGCGGCTAACAATGAGCAGTTCTTC,TRBJ2-1,TRBV7-9,many,TRBD2
CATSSAGGVNTVELFF,TGTGCCACCAGCTCAGCCGGGGGAGTGAACACCGTGGAGCTGTTTTTT,TRBJ2-2,TRBV15,NA,NA
CASRGQVPSSPLHF,TGTGCCAGCAGGGGACAGGTTCCATCGTCACCCCTCCACTTT,TRBJ1-6,TRBV6-5,many,TRBD1
CASSPGDFSYNEQFF,TGCGCCAGCAGCCCCGGGGACTTCTCCTACAATGAGCAGTTCTTC,TRBJ2-1,TRBV5-1,NA,NA
CASSEEGEAFF,TGTGCCAGCAGTGAGGAGGGAGAAGCTTTCTTT,TRBJ1-1,TRBV6-1,NA,NA
CSASSEGTPYEQYF,TGCAGTGCTAGTTCTGAGGGGACCCCCTACGAGCAGTACTTC,TRBJ2-7,TRBV20-1,NA,NA
CASSSARSGVNTEAFF,TGTGCCAGCAGCTCTGCCCGCTCGGGGGTTAACACTGAAGCTTTCTTT,TRBJ1-1,TRBV7-2,many,NA
CASSTGTPNTGELFF,TGTGCCAGCAGTACCGGGACACCCAACACCGGGGAGCTGTTTTTT,TRBJ2-2,TRBV28,NA,NA
CASSLRRTGADTQYF,TGTGCCAGCAGCCTACGAAGGACTGGGGCAGATACGCAGTATTTT,TRBJ2-3,TRBV3-1,many,NA
CASSQDRVPNTGANVLTF,TGCGCCAGCAGCCAAGACAGGGTACCAAACACTGGGGCCAACGTCCTGACTTTC,TRBJ2-6,TRBV4-1,many,NA
CASSLSAGETTYEQYF,TGTGCCAGCAGCTTATCCGCGGGAGAGACGACCTACGAGCAGTACTTC,TRBJ2-7,TRBV7-8,NA,TRBD2
CSAKKGLSGTEAFF,TGCAGTGCTAAAAAGGGGCTTTCGGGGACTGAAGCTTTCTTT,TRBJ1-1,TRBV20-1,many,NA
CASSLQASGEGNEQFF,TGTGCCAGCAGTTTACAGGCTAGCGGGGAAGGCAATGAGCAGTTCTTC,TRBJ2-1,TRBV12-3/TRBV12-4,NA,TRBD2
CASSLASGSEKNTQYF,TGTGCCAGCAGCTTGGCTAGCGGGAGCGAAAAGAATACGCAGTATTTT,TRBJ2-3,TRBV7-9,NA,TRBD2
CSVRPIASTDTQYF,TGCAGTGTAAGACCGATTGCTAGCACAGATACGCAGTATTTT,TRBJ2-3,TRBV20-1,many,NA
CASSQDRVEVKETQYF,TGTGCCAGCAGCCAAGACCGAGTAGAGGTAAAAGAGACCCAGTACTTC,TRBJ2-5,TRBV14,NA,NA
CATSSYSGRASNEQFF,TGTGCCACCAGCAGTTATAGCGGGAGGGCCTCGAATGAGCAGTTCTTC,TRBJ2-1,TRBV15,many,TRBD2
CASTKRTSGTYNEQFF,TGTGCCAGCACCAAACGAACTAGCGGAACCTACAATGAGCAGTTCTTC,TRBJ2-1,TRBV6-6,many,TRBD2
CSSLKNTGELFF,TGCAGTTCACTGAAGAACACCGGGGAGCTGTTTTTT,TRBJ2-2,TRBV20-1,NA,NA
CASRDTTGELFF,TGTGCCAGCAGAGATACGACCGGGGAGCTGTTTTTT,TRBJ2-2,TRBV9,NA,NA
CASSLMTGGGYTF,TGTGCCAGCAGTTTAATGACAGGCGGCGGCTACACCTTC,TRBJ1-2,TRBV12-3/TRBV12-4,NA,NA
CASSDGGGPFAGELFF,TGTGCCAGCAGTGATGGGGGAGGGCCGTTCGCCGGGGAGCTGTTTTTT,TRBJ2-2,TRBV6-1,few,TRBD2
CASSLYRADGYTF,TGTGCCAGCAGTTTGTACAGGGCCGATGGCTACACCTTC,TRBJ1-2,TRBV12-3/TRBV12-4,many,NA
CASSTSRSGELFF,TGTGCCAGCAGCACAAGTAGGTCCGGGGAGCTGTTTTTT,TRBJ2-2,TRBV27,many,NA
CASSEQTSGRDTGELFF,TGTGCCAGCAGTGAGCAGACTAGCGGGAGGGACACCGGGGAGCTGTTTTTT,TRBJ2-2,TRBV28,few,TRBD2
CASSPGLADPAYNEQFF,TGTGCCAGCAGCCCGGGGTTAGCGGACCCCGCATACAATGAGCAGTTCTTC,TRBJ2-1,TRBV3-1,many,NA
CSAWGDYSQETQYF,TGCAGTGCTTGGGGGGACTACTCCCAAGAGACCCAGTACTTC,TRBJ2-5,TRBV20-1,many,TRBD2
CASSKGTSGRVGEQFF,TGTGCCAGCAGTAAAGGGACTAGCGGGAGAGTGGGTGAGCAGTTCTTC,TRBJ2-1,TRBV6-1,many,TRBD2
CASSHGQGTEAFF,TGTGCCAGCAGCCATGGTCAAGGCACTGAAGCTTTCTTT,TRBJ1-1,TRBV3-1,NA,NA
CARKGLAVVDTQYF,TGCGCCAGAAAAGGACTAGCGGTAGTAGATACGCAGTATTTT,TRBJ2-3,TRBV5-1,NA,TRBD2
CASSRTGDTQYF,TGCGCCAGCAGCCGTACGGGAGATACGCAGTATTTT,TRBJ2-3,TRBV5-1,many,NA
CVSSSRNDMTEDFF,TGTGTCAGCAGCTCCCGCAATGACATGACTGAAGATTTCTTT,TRBJ1-1,TRBV5-5,NA,NA
CASSPQRGETQYF,TGTGCCAGCAGCCCTCAGAGGGGAGAGACCCAGTACTTC,TRBJ2-5,TRBV5-6,many,NA
CASSWGLAGPVTQYF,TGTGCCAGCAGCTGGGGACTAGCGGGACCTGTGACCCAGTACTTC,TRBJ2-5,TRBV7-2,many,TRBD2
CSARDMLAVTDTQYF,TGCAGTGCTAGAGATATGCTAGCGGTCACAGATACGCAGTATTTT,TRBJ2-3,TRBV20-1,NA,TRBD2
CASSLDSGNTEAFF,TGTGCCAGCAGCTTAGATAGTGGGAACACTGAAGCTTTCTTT,TRBJ1-1,TRBV11-3,few,NA
CASSSPGGTNSGANVLTF,TGCGCCAGCAGCTCCCCCGGGGGGACGAACTCTGGGGCCAACGTCCTGACTTTC,TRBJ2-6,TRBV5-1,many,TRBD2
CATSAPSSYYNEQFF,TGTGCCACCAGTGCCCCAAGTTCCTACTACAATGAGCAGTTCTTC,TRBJ2-1,TRBV24-1,NA,NA
CASSLLTGGWNTQYF,TGCGCCAGCAGCTTGCTCACAGGGGGCTGGAATACGCAGTATTTT,TRBJ2-3,TRBV5-1,many,TRBD1
CATSVPDGGELFF,TGTGCCACCAGTGTCCCGGATGGCGGGGAGCTGTTTTTT,TRBJ2-2,TRBV24-1,medium-sized,NA
CSAVDRDGMGTDTQYF,TGCAGTGCCGTAGACCGAGACGGGATGGGTACAGATACGCAGTATTTT,TRBJ2-3,TRBV20-1,NA,NA
CATSRGLGNQPQHF,TGTGCCACCAGCAGAGGACTGGGAAATCAGCCCCAGCATTTT,TRBJ1-5,TRBV15,few,NA
CASSPLSGIVSGYEQYF,TGTGCCAGCAGTCCCCTAAGCGGGATAGTATCCGGCTACGAGCAGTACTTC,TRBJ2-7,TRBV27,NA,TRBD2
CASSGRDRNGSPLHF,TGTGCCAGCAGCGGCCGGGACCGAAATGGTTCACCCCTCCACTTT,TRBJ1-6,TRBV2,many,NA
CSASPRVETQYF,TGCAGTGCTAGCCCGCGGGTAGAGACCCAGTACTTC,TRBJ2-5,TRBV20-1,NA,NA
CSATLAGAYNEQFF,TGCAGTGCTACCCTAGCGGGGGCCTACAATGAGCAGTTCTTC,TRBJ2-1,TRBV20-1,many,TRBD2
CSATWDRGPDTQYF,TGCAGTGCTACTTGGGACAGGGGTCCAGATACGCAGTATTTT,TRBJ2-3,TRBV20-1,NA,TRBD1